This T cell receptor beta chain was found in a study of blood T cell repertoires in COVID-19. Study details: Nucleic acid was either cDNA or gDNA, and it came from T cells, B-cell-depleted T cells, or PBMCs.

Living in 24 US areas, the participants were between 18 and 89 years of age. Trimming cost V 0 bases and J 0 bases, with 14 bases left between them. The CDR3 has 17 residues. The germline V gene has CDR1 SGHRS and CDR2 YFSETQ. Per the authors' pipeline: Amplification with reference gene primers provided the estimates of nucleated cell counts. The table came from immunoSEQ multiplex PCR; TCRdb's copy has only in-frame clones and leaves some out. Clone size and V and J calls were adopted from that table, with D and trimming inferred from the DNA. The data show 290,000 or so clones, about nine tenths seen once.

The chain employs TRBV5-1 and TRBJ2-3; D is undetermined. The receptor's source is a woman aged 25 to 45 who had recovered from COVID-19. The sample comprised PBMCs or T cells enriched from blood (not recorded which). The CDR3 nucleotides are TGCGCCAGCAGCTTGGCCGTTAGAGCTCAAAGCACAGATACGCAGTATTTT. It yields the protein CASSLAVRAQSTDTQYF.